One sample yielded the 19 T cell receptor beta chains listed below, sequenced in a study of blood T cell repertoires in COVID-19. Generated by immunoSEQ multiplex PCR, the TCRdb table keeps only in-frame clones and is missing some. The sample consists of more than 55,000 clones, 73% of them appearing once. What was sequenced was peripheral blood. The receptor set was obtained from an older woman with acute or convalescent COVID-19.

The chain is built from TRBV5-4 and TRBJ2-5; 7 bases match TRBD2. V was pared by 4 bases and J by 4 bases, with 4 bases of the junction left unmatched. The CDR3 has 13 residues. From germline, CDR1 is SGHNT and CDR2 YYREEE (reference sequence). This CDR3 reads CASSLWGGETQYF. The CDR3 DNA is TGTGCCAGCAGCCTCTGGGGGGGAGAGACCCAGTACTTC.

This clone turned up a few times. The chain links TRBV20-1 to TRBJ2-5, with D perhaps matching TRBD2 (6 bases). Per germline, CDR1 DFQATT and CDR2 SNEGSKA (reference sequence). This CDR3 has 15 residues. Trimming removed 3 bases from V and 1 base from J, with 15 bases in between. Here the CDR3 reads CSASGAEGLQETQYF. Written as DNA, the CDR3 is TGCAGTGCTAGTGGGGCGGAGGGGCTCCAAGAGACCCAGTACTTC.

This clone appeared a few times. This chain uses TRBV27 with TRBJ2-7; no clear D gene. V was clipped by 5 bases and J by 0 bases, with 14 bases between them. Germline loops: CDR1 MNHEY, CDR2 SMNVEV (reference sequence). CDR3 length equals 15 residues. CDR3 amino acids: CASSPVSRSSYEQYF. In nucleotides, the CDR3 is TGTGCCAGCAGTCCGGTGAGCCGGAGCTCCTACGAGCAGTACTTC.

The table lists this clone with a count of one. The CDR3 here is CAWSVQAGRDGYTF. The CDR3 nucleotides are TGTGCCTGGAGTGTACAGGCAGGGAGGGATGGCTACACCTTC. This chain links TRBV30 with TRBJ1-2; tentatively, D is TRBD1 (5 bases). This CDR3 has 14 amino acids. Trimming pared 0 bases from V and 6 bases from J, leaving 14 bases between. Germline lookup yields CDR1 GTSNPN and CDR2 SVGIG (reference sequence).

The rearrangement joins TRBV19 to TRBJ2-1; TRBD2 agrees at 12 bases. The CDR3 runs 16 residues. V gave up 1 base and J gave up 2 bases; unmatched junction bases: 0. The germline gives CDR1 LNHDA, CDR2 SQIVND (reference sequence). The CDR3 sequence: CASSIGTSGAYNEQFF. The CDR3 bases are TGTGCCAGTAGTATAGGGACTAGCGGGGCCTACAATGAGCAGTTCTTC.

The chain's CDR3 is CASSLTTGANYGYTF. The CDR3 coding sequence is TGTGCCAGCAGCTTAACGACAGGGGCCAACTATGGCTACACCTTC. V is TRBV7-2 and J is TRBJ1-2, with 8 bases aligning to TRBD1. The trim removed 2 bases at V and 2 bases at J, leaving 4 bases unmatched. In germline, CDR1 is SGHTA, CDR2 FQGNSA. The CDR3 spans 15 residues.

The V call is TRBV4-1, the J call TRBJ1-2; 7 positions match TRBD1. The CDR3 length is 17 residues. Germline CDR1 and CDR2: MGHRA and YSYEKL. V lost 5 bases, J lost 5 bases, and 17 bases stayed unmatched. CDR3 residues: CASSAYFQWDSYYGYTF. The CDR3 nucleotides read TGCGCCAGCAGCGCGTATTTTCAATGGGACAGCTATTATGGCTACACCTTC.

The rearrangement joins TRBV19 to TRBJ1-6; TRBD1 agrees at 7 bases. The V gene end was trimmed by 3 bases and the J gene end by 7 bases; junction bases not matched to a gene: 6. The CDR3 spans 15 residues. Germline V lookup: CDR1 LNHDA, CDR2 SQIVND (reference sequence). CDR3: CASSISTGLNSPLHF. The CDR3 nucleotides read TGTGCCAGTAGTATCTCGACAGGGTTAAATTCACCCCTCCACTTT.

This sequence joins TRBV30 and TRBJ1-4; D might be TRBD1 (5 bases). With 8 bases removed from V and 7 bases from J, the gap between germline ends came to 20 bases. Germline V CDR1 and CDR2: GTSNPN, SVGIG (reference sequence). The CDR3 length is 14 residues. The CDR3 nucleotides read TGTGCCGTCGGGGGGAAGGGAGCTGGTGAAAAACTGTTTTTT. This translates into CAVGGKGAGEKLFF.

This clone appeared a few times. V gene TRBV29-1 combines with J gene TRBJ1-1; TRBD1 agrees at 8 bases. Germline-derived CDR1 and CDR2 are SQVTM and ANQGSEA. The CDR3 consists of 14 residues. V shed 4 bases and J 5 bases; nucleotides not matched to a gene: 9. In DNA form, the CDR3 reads TGCAGCGTTGGATCAGGGGGCGATGTGACTGAAGCTTTCTTT. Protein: CSVGSGGDVTEAFF. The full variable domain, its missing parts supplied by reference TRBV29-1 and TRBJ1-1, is SAVISQKPSRDICQRGTSLTIQCQVDSQVTMMFWYRQQPGQSLTLIATANQGSEATYESGFVIDKFPISRPNLTFSTLTVSNMSPEDSSIYLCSVGSGGDVTEAFFGQGTRLTVV.

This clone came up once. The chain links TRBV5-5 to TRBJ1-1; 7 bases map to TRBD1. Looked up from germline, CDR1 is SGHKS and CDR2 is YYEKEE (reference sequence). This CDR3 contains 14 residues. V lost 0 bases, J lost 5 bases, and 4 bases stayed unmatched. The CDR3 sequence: CASSLEGAYTEAFF. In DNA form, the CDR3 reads TGTGCCAGCAGCTTGGAGGGGGCTTATACTGAAGCTTTCTTT.

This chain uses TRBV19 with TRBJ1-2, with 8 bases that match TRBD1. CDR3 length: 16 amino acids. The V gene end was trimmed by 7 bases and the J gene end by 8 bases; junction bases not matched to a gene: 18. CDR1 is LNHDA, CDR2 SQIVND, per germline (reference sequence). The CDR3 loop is CASISSAGTGLGGYTF. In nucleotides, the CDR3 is TGTGCCAGTATATCAAGTGCCGGGACAGGACTAGGAGGCTACACCTTC.

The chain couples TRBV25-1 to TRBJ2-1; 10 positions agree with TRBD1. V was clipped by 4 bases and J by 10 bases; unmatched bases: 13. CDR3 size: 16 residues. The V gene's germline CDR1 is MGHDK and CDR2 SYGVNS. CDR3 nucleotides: TGTGCCAGCAGTGGGTTTGTAGGGACAGGGGACTGGGAGCAGTTCTTC. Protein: CASSGFVGTGDWEQFF.

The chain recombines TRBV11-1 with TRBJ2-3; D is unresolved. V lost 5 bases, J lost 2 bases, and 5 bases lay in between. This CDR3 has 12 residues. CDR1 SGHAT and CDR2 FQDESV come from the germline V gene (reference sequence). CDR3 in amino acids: CASSLPTDTQYF. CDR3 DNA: TGTGCCAGCAGCCTTCCCACAGATACGCAGTATTTT.

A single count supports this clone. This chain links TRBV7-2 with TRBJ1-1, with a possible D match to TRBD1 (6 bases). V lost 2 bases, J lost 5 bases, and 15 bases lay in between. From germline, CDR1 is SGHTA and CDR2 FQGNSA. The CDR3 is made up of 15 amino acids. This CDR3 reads CASSLTRTAGTEAFF. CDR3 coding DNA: TGTGCCAGCAGCTTAACGCGGACAGCAGGGACTGAAGCTTTCTTT.

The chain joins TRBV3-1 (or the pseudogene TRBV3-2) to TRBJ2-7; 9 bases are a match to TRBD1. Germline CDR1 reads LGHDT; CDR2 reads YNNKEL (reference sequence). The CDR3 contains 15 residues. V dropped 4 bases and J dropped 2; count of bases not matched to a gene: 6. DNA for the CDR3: TGTGCCAGCAGCCCCCGGGACAGGGCTACCTACGAGCAGTACTTC. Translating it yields CASSPRDRATYEQYF.

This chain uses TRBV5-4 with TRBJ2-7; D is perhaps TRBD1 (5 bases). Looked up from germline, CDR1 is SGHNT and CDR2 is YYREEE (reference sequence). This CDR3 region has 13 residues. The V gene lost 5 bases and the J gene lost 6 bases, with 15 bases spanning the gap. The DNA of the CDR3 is TGTGCCAGCAGACGCCAGGGATTTGGCGAGCAGTACTTC. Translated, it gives CASRRQGFGEQYF. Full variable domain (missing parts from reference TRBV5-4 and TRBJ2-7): ETGVTQSPTHLIKTRGQQVTLRCSSQSGHNTVSWYQQALGQGPQFIFQYYREEENGRGNFPPRFSGLQFPNYSSELNVNALELDDSALYLCASRRQGFGEQYFGPGTRLTVT.

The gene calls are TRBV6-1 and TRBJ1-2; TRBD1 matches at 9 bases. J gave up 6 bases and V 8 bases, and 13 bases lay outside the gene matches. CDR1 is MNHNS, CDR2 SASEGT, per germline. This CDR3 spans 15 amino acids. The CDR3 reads CASAQLPQGADGYTF. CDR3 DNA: TGTGCCAGCGCGCAATTACCACAGGGGGCTGATGGCTACACCTTC.

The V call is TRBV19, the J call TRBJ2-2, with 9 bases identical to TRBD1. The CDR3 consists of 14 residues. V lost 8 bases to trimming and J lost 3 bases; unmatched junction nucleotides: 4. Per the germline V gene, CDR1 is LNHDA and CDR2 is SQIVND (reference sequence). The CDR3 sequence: CASSGQGYTGELFF. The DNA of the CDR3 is TGTGCCAGTTCGGGACAGGGTTACACCGGGGAGCTGTTTTTT. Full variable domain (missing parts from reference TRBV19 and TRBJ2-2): DGGITQSPKYLFRKEGQNVTLSCEQNLNHDAMYWYRQDPGQGLRLIYYSQIVNDFQKGDIAEGYSVSREKKESFPLTVTSAQKNPTAFYLCASSGQGYTGELFFGEGSRLTVL.